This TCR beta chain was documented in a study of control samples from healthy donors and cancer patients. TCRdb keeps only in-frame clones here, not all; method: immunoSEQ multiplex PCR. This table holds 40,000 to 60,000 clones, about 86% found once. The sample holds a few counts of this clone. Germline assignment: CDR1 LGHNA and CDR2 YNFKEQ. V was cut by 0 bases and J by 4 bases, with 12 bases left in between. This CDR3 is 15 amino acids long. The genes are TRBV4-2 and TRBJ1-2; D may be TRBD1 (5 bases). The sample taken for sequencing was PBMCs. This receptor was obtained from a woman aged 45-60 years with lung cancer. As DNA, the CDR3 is TGTGCCAGCAGCCAAGAAACTAAGGGGACCTATGGCTACACCTTC. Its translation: CASSQETKGTYGYTF.